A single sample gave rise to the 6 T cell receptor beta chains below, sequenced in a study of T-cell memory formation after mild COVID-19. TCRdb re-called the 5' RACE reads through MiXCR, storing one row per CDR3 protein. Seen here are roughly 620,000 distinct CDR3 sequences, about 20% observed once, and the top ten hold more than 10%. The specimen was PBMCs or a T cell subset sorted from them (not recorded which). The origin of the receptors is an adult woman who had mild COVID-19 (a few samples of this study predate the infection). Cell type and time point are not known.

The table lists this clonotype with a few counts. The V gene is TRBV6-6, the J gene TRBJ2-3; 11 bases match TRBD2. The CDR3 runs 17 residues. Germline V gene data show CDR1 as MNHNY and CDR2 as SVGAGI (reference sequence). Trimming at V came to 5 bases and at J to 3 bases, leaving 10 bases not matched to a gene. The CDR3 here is CASSPSLLAGGTDTQYF. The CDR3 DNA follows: TGTGCCAGCAGTCCCTCACTTCTAGCGGGAGGAACAGATACGCAGTATTTT.

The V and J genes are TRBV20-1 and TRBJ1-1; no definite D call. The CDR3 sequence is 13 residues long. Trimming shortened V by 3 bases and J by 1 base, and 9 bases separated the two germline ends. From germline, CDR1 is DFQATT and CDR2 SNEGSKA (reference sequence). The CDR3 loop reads CSASRTENTEAFF. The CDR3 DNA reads TGCAGTGCTAGCAGGACGGAGAACACTGAAGCTTTCTTT.

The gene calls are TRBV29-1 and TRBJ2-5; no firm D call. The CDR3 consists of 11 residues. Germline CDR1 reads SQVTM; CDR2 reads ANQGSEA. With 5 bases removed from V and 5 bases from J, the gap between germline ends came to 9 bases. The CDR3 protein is CSVPARETQYF. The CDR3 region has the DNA TGCAGCGTTCCAGCACGGGAGACCCAGTACTTC. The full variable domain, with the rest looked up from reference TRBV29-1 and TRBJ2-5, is SAVISQKPSRDICQRGTSLTIQCQVDSQVTMMFWYRQQPGQSLTLIATANQGSEATYESGFVIDKFPISRPNLTFSTLTVSNMSPEDSSIYLCSVPARETQYFGPGTRLLVL.

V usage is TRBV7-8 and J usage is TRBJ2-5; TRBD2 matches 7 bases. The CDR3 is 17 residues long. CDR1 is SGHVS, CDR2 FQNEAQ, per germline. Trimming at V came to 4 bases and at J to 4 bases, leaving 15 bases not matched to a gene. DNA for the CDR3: TGTGCCAGCAGCTCCACCCTGGGGGGGATGTTGGCAGAGACCCAGTACTTC. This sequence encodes CASSSTLGGMLAETQYF.

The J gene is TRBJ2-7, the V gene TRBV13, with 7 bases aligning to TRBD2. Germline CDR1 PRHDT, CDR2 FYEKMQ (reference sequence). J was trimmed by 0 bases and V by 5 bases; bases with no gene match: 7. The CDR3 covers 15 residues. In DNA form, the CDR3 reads TGTGCCAGCAGCCTCGGGGAGGGTTACTCCTACGAGCAGTACTTC. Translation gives CASSLGEGYSYEQYF.

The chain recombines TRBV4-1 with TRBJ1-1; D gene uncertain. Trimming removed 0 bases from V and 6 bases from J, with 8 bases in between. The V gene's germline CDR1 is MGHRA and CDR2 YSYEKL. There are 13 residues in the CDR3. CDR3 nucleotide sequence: TGCGCCAGCAGCCAAGAGAGGGTGGCTGAAGCTTTCTTT. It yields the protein CASSQERVAEAFF.